The next 26 T cell receptor beta chains were all read from a single sample in a study of T-cell reconstitution after alpha-beta-depleted transplantation in children. Construction of the TCRbeta library involved unique molecular identifiers. TCRdb re-analysed the PCR reads in MiXCR, keeping a single row per CDR3 protein. This table has around 250,000 distinct CDR3 sequences, roughly 7.7% appearing once. Sequencing used PBMCs, mostly from graft donor cells, obtained 180 days after TCRalphabeta/CD19-depleted stem cell transplant. Receptor source: a male patient younger than 18 who had a stem cell transplant for acute lymphoblastic leukemia, so the T cells may come from the graft donor.

This clonotype showed up many times. The gene calls are TRBV4-1 and TRBJ2-7; D not certain. This CDR3 comprises 13 residues. CDR1 and CDR2 from the germline V gene are MGHRA and YSYEKL. The V end lost 0 bases, the J end lost 2 bases, and 5 bases lay between the germline ends. CDR3 nucleotides: TGCGCCAGCAGCCAAGAGTGGACCTACGAGCAGTACTTC. As protein: CASSQEWTYEQYF.

This clonotype was counted many times. The rearrangement joins TRBV5-1 to TRBJ1-1; TRBD1 might be the D (6 bases). Trimming cost V 5 bases and J 1 base, with 9 bases left between them. CDR3 length equals 13 residues. Germline CDR1 is SGHRS and CDR2 is YFSETQ. The CDR3 nucleotides are TGCGCCAGCAGGATGGGACAGAACACTGAAGCTTTCTTT. It codes for CASRMGQNTEAFF.

The J gene is TRBJ2-6, the V gene TRBV5-1; tentatively, D is TRBD1 (6 bases). Germline V CDR1 and CDR2: SGHRS, YFSETQ. V dropped 8 bases and J dropped 3 bases, with 12 bases sitting between them. The CDR3 is 14 residues long. This chain's CDR3 is CASGGRNGANVLTF. DNA of the CDR3: TGCGCCAGTGGGGGCAGGAATGGGGCCAACGTCCTGACTTTC.

This clonotype was found many times. The CDR3 region is CASSPMPSRAKNIQYF. CDR3 nucleotides: TGTGCCAGCAGCCCAATGCCCTCGAGGGCCAAAAACATTCAGTACTTC. This rearrangement joins TRBV12-3 or TRBV12-4 to TRBJ2-4, with no clear D. The V end lost 6 bases, the J end lost 1 base, and 16 bases lay between the germline ends. The CDR3 length is 16 residues.

This clonotype came up many times. The chain is built from TRBV5-1 and TRBJ2-7; D is ambiguous. This CDR3 has 14 amino acids. Germline values: CDR1 SGHRS, CDR2 YFSETQ. V shed 4 bases and J shed 0 bases, with 11 bases lying between them. The CDR3, as DNA: TGCGCCAGCAGCCCAGAGGCGAACTCCTACGAGCAGTACTTC. It codes for CASSPEANSYEQYF.

In this sample, this clonotype turned up many times. J is TRBJ1-1 and V is TRBV7-6; D uncertain. V was cut by 3 bases and J by 1 base, with 3 bases left in between. The CDR3 runs 12 residues. CDR1 and CDR2 from the germline V gene are SGHVS and FNYEAQ. DNA of the CDR3: TGTGCCAGCAGCTTCCCGAACACTGAAGCTTTCTTT. Translation gives CASSFPNTEAFF.

This clonotype appeared a few times. The rearrangement uses TRBV20-1 and TRBJ1-1, with D perhaps matching TRBD1 (6 bases). Trimming removed 2 bases from V and 0 bases from J, with 10 bases in between. CDR1 and CDR2 (germline): DFQATT, SNEGSKA (reference sequence). The CDR3 runs to 14 residues. Here the CDR3 DNA reads TGCAGTGCTAGATGGGGGGCGATGAACACTGAAGCTTTCTTT. Encoded protein: CSARWGAMNTEAFF.

This clonotype was seen at least ten times. This chain links TRBV29-1 with TRBJ2-5, with D possibly TRBD2 on 7 matching bases. Germline V gene lookup returns CDR1 SQVTM and CDR2 ANQGSEA. This CDR3 spans 12 amino acids. The germline V and J ends were trimmed by 6 bases and 4 bases, with 12 bases remaining between them. The CDR3 loop reads CSVGRGLETQYF. CDR3 in DNA: TGCAGCGTCGGGCGGGGGCTAGAGACCCAGTACTTC.

The chain is built from TRBV29-1 and TRBJ2-3; the match to TRBD2 covers 9 bases. The germline V gene encodes CDR1 SQVTM and CDR2 ANQGSEA. The CDR3 contains 14 residues. V dropped 5 bases and J dropped 8; count of bases not matched to a gene: 11. CDR3 coding DNA: TGCAGCGTTTCCCCTAGCGGGACAAGGGGTACGCAGTATTTT. This encodes CSVSPSGTRGTQYF.

In regard to this clonotype: This sequence may be a read error, since a much larger clone differs from it by one base. V gene TRBV7-3 combines with J gene TRBJ2-2; 8 positions match TRBD1. Germline CDR1 SGHTA, CDR2 FQGTGA. The CDR3 spans 18 residues. V lost 3 bases to trimming and J lost 4 bases; unmatched junction nucleotides: 13. The CDR3 DNA sequence: TGTGCCAGCAGCTTGGGTCAGGGGGCCCGAGCGACCACCGGGGAGCTGTTTTTT. Protein product: CASSLGQGARATTGELFF.

There are many counts of this clonotype. The chain has TRBV7-3 and TRBJ1-1; 8 bases agree with TRBD1. The length of the CDR3 is 13 residues. Germline-derived CDR1 and CDR2 are SGHTA and FQGTGA. The ends lost 3 bases at V and 5 bases at J; junction bases unmatched: 2. CDR3 loop: CASSFRGLTEAFF. The DNA of the CDR3 is TGTGCCAGCAGCTTCAGGGGGCTGACTGAAGCTTTCTTT.

As regards this clonotype: A much larger clone lies a single base off, so this may be a read error. This is likely a read error, given that the CDR3 carries no conserved phenylalanine or tryptophan at its end. The V and J genes are TRBV11-3 and TRBJ2-2; no clear D gene. V was trimmed by 1 base and J by 9 bases, leaving 6 bases between them. The length of the CDR3 is 12 residues. The germline gives CDR1 SGHNT, CDR2 YENEEA. CDR3 residues: CASSLGARELFL. The CDR3 bases are TGTGCCAGCAGCTTAGGGGCGAGGGAGCTGTTTCTT.

At least ten counts were recorded for this clonotype. The V gene is TRBV4-3, the J gene TRBJ1-5; D is undetermined. With 1 base removed from V and 6 bases from J, the gap between germline ends came to 7 bases. Germline CDR1 reads LGHNA; CDR2 reads YSLEER. The CDR3 is 13 residues long. In DNA form, the CDR3 reads TGCGCCAGCAGCCAAGGGTTTGGTCAGCCCCAGCATTTT. Its translation: CASSQGFGQPQHF.

This clonotype was counted at least ten times. V usage is TRBV10-3 and J usage is TRBJ2-1, with 9 bases aligning to TRBD1. V gave up 6 bases and J gave up 7 bases; unmatched junction bases: 7. The CDR3 length is 14 residues. CDR1 and CDR2 from the germline V gene are ENHRY and SYGVKD. The CDR3 DNA reads TGTGCCATCAGCCCGGGACAGGGTTTGAATGAGCAGTTCTTC. Its protein is CAISPGQGLNEQFF.

This clonotype was picked up many times. The rearrangement links TRBV10-3 to TRBJ2-7, with D uncertain. V was trimmed by 3 bases and J by 3 bases, leaving 15 bases between them. Germline assignment: CDR1 ENHRY and CDR2 SYGVKD. This CDR3 comprises 15 residues. The CDR3 DNA reads TGTGCCATCAGTGACGGGTCATTAAAAGACTACGAGCAGTACTTC. This sequence encodes CAISDGSLKDYEQYF.

This clonotype was seen many times. The chain recombines TRBV12-3 or TRBV12-4 with TRBJ2-3; a weak D match, TRBD2 (5 bases). V was trimmed by 6 bases and J by 6 bases, leaving 10 bases between them. The CDR3 runs to 12 residues. In DNA form, the CDR3 reads TGTGCCAGCAGGTCTTCGGGGGATACGCAGTATTTT. It encodes CASRSSGDTQYF.

This clonotype was picked up many times. V usage is TRBV5-5 and J usage is TRBJ2-7; 7 positions match TRBD2. This CDR3 has 13 amino acids. V shed 6 bases, J shed 4 bases, and the junction held 7 bases outside the gene matches. CDR1 is SGHKS, CDR2 YYEKEE, per germline (reference sequence). The CDR3: CASTTSARYEQYF. The CDR3 DNA sequence: TGTGCCAGCACCACTAGCGCGAGGTACGAGCAGTACTTC.

In this sample, this clonotype turned up many times. The rearrangement joins TRBV15 to TRBJ2-5; 9 bases are a match to TRBD2. CDR3 length: 20 amino acids. Germline assignment: CDR1 LNHNV and CDR2 YYDKDF (reference sequence). J gave up 5 bases and V 3 bases, and 22 bases lay outside the gene matches. CDR3 nucleotide sequence: TGTGCCACCAGCAGCTCCTCAGGCGGGGGGCATCTAGCGGGAAGGGAGACCCAGTACTTC. Its translation is CATSSSSGGGHLAGRETQYF.

This clonotype was detected many times. The chain couples TRBV6-2 or TRBV6-3 to TRBJ1-1; the D gene is possibly TRBD1 (6 bases). CDR1 is MNHEY, CDR2 SVGEGT, per germline. V shed 5 bases and J shed 5 bases, with 18 bases lying between them. The CDR3 extends over 15 amino acids. The CDR3 loop reads CASSPRGARRTEAFF. Written as DNA, the CDR3 is TGTGCCAGCAGTCCGAGGGGGGCTAGGCGGACTGAAGCTTTCTTT.

This clonotype was counted at least ten times. The gene calls are TRBV5-5 and TRBJ2-3; D is perhaps TRBD2 (7 bases). In germline, CDR1 is SGHKS, CDR2 YYEKEE (reference sequence). V was cut by 0 bases and J by 2 bases, with 13 bases left in between. The CDR3 loop spans 16 amino acids. CDR3 residues: CASSLGGGPPTDTQYF. In DNA form, the CDR3 reads TGTGCCAGCAGCTTGGGCGGGGGCCCCCCCACAGATACGCAGTATTTT.

This clonotype was seen at least ten times. CDR3 nucleotides: TGCGCCAGCAGCTTCGGACAGGGAGACCAGTTAATAGCCAAAAACATTCAGTACTTC. Its translation: CASSFGQGDQLIAKNIQYF. The J gene is TRBJ2-4, the V gene TRBV5-1; 8 nucleotides match TRBD1. Germline V gives CDR1 SGHRS, CDR2 YFSETQ. Trimming cost V 2 bases and J 0 bases; bases outside gene matches: 13. The CDR3 is 19 residues long.

This chain links TRBV20-1 with TRBJ1-5; possible D gene TRBD1, 6 bases. Germline CDR1 reads DFQATT; CDR2 reads SNEGSKA (reference sequence). V was shortened by 7 bases and J by 4 bases, with 14 bases between the two germline ends. This CDR3 is 13 amino acids long. In DNA form, the CDR3 reads TGCAGTGTTCGACAGGCTGCTAATCAGCCCCAGCATTTT. The encoded protein is CSVRQAANQPQHF.

This clonotype was picked up many times. The CDR3 coding sequence is TGCAGTGCTAGAAGGCGGACCATGAACACTGAAGCTTTCTTT. Translation gives CSARRRTMNTEAFF. This chain joins TRBV20-1 and TRBJ1-1; D not certain. Germline CDR1 and CDR2: DFQATT and SNEGSKA (reference sequence). The CDR3 runs to 14 residues. V was trimmed by 2 bases and J by 0 bases, leaving 10 bases between them.

This clonotype occurred many times. The rearrangement links TRBV28 to TRBJ1-3, with D perhaps TRBD1 (5 bases). Trimming took 6 bases from V and 14 from J, leaving 17 bases between them. CDR3 length equals 12 residues. The V gene's germline CDR1 is MDHEN and CDR2 SYDVKM. The CDR3 nucleotides are TGTGCCAGCAGACTTACGGGGCGGGATGTATATTTT. Translation: CASRLTGRDVYF.

This clonotype was counted at least ten times. V usage is TRBV20-1 and J usage is TRBJ2-5, with D maybe TRBD2 (5 bases). Trimming shortened V by 3 bases and J by 5 bases, and 16 bases separated the two germline ends. This CDR3 is built from 14 residues. CDR1 is DFQATT, CDR2 SNEGSKA, per germline (reference sequence). The CDR3 DNA reads as TGCAGTGCTAGGAGGATTAGCGCACTGGAGACCCAGTACTTC. As protein: CSARRISALETQYF.

Many counts were recorded for this clonotype. The genes are TRBV21-1 and TRBJ2-4; no check of the table's D call, TRBD1, against the DNA was made. TRBV21-1 is noted as a pseudogene. The CDR3 contains 16 residues. CDR3 DNA: TGTGCCAGCAGTATTACGGACAGGGGAGCCAAAAACATTCAGTACTTC. Residues: CASSITDRGAKNIQYF.